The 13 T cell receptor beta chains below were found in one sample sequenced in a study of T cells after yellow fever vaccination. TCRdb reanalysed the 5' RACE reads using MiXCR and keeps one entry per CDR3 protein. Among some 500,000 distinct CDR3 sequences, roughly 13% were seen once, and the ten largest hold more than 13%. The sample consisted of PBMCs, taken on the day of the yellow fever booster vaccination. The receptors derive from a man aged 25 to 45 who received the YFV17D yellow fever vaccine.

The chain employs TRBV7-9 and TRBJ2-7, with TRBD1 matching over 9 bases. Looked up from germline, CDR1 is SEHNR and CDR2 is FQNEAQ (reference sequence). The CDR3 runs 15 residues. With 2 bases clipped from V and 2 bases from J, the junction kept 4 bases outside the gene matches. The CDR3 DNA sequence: TGTGCCAGCAGCTTAACGGACAGGGGAACCTACGAGCAGTACTTC. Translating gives CASSLTDRGTYEQYF. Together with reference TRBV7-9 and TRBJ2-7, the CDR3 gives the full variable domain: DTGVSQNPRHKITKRGQNVTFRCDPISEHNRLYWYRQTLGQGPEFLTYFQNEAQLEKSRLLSDRFSAERPKGSFSTLEIQRTEQGDSAMYLCASSLTDRGTYEQYFGPGTRLTVT.

The CDR3 reads CASSPTHLGAGELFF. DNA for the CDR3: TGTGCCAGCTCACCGACTCACCTTGGGGCCGGGGAGCTGTTTTTT. The J gene is TRBJ2-2, the V gene TRBV18, with unresolved D. The CDR3 runs 15 residues. V was pared by 3 bases and J by 6 bases, with 14 bases between. Germline V gene lookup returns CDR1 KGHSH and CDR2 LQKENI.

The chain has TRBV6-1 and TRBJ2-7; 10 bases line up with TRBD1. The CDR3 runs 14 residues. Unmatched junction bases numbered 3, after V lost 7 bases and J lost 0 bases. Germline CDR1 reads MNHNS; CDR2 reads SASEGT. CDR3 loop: CASNDRGPSYEQYF. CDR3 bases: TGTGCCAGCAACGACAGGGGGCCCTCCTACGAGCAGTACTTC.

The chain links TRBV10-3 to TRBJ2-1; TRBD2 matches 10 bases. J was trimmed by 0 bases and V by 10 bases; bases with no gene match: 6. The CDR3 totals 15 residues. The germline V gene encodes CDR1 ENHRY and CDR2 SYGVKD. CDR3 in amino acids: CATLSGRSSYNEQFF. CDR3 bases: TGTGCCACACTTAGCGGGAGGAGCTCCTACAATGAGCAGTTCTTC.

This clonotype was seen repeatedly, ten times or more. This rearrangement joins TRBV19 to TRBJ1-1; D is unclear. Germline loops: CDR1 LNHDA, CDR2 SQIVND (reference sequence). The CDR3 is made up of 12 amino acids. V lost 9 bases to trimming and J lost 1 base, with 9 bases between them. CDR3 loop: CASKRGNTEAFF. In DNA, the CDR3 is TGTGCCAGCAAACGTGGGAACACTGAAGCTTTCTTT. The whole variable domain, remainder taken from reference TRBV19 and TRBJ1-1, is DGGITQSPKYLFRKEGQNVTLSCEQNLNHDAMYWYRQDPGQGLRLIYYSQIVNDFQKGDIAEGYSVSREKKESFPLTVTSAQKNPTAFYLCASKRGNTEAFFGQGTRLTVV.

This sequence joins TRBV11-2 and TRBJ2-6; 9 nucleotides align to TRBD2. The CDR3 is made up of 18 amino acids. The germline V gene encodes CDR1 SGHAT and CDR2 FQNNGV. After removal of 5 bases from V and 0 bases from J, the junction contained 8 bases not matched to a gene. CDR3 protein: CASSRRSGRFSGANVLTF. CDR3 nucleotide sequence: TGTGCCAGCAGCCGAAGGAGCGGGAGGTTCTCTGGGGCCAACGTCCTGACTTTC.

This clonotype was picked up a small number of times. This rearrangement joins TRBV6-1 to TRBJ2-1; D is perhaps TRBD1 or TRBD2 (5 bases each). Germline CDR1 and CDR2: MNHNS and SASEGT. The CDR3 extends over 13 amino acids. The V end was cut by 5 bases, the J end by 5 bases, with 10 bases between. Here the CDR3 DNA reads TGTGCCAGCAGTCGCAGGGAGAACAATGAGCAGTTCTTC. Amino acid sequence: CASSRRENNEQFF.

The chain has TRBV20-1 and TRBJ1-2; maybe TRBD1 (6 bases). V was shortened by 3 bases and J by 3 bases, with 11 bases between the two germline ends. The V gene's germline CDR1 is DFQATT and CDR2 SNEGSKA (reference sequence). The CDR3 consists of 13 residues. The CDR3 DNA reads TGCAGTGCTAGCGGGACACCTTACTATGGCTACACCTTC. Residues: CSASGTPYYGYTF.

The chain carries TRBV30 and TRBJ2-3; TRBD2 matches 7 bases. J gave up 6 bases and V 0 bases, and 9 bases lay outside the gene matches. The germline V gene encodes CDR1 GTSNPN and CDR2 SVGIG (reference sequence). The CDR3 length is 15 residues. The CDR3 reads CAWSVLVSGWDTQYF. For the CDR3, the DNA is TGTGCCTGGAGTGTACTCGTTAGCGGGTGGGATACGCAGTATTTT.

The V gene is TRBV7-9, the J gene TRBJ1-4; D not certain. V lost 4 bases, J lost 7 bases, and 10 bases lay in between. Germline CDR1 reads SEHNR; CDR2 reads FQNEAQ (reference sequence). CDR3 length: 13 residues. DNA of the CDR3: TGTGCCAGCAGCTCCTCCATGGGTGAAAAACTGTTTTTT. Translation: CASSSSMGEKLFF.

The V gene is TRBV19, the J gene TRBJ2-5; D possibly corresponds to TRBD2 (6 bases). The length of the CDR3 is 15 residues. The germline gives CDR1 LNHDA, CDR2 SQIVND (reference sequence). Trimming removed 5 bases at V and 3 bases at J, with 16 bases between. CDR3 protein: CASSAPLGGEETQYF. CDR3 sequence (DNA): TGTGCCAGTAGTGCCCCACTGGGGGGTGAAGAGACCCAGTACTTC.

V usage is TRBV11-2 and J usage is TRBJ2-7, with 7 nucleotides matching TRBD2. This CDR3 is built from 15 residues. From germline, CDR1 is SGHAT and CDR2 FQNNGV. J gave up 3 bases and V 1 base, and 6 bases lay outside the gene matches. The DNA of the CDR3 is TGTGCCAGCAGCTTAGCCGGCGGGAGTGGCTACGAGCAGTACTTC. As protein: CASSLAGGSGYEQYF.

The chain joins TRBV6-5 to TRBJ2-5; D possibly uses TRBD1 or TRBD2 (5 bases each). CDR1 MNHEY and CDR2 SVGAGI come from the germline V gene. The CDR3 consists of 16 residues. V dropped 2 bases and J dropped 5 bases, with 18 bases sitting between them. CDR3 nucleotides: TGTGCCAGCAGTTACCTTTCTCGGACATCGGGGGAGACCCAGTACTTC. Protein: CASSYLSRTSGETQYF.